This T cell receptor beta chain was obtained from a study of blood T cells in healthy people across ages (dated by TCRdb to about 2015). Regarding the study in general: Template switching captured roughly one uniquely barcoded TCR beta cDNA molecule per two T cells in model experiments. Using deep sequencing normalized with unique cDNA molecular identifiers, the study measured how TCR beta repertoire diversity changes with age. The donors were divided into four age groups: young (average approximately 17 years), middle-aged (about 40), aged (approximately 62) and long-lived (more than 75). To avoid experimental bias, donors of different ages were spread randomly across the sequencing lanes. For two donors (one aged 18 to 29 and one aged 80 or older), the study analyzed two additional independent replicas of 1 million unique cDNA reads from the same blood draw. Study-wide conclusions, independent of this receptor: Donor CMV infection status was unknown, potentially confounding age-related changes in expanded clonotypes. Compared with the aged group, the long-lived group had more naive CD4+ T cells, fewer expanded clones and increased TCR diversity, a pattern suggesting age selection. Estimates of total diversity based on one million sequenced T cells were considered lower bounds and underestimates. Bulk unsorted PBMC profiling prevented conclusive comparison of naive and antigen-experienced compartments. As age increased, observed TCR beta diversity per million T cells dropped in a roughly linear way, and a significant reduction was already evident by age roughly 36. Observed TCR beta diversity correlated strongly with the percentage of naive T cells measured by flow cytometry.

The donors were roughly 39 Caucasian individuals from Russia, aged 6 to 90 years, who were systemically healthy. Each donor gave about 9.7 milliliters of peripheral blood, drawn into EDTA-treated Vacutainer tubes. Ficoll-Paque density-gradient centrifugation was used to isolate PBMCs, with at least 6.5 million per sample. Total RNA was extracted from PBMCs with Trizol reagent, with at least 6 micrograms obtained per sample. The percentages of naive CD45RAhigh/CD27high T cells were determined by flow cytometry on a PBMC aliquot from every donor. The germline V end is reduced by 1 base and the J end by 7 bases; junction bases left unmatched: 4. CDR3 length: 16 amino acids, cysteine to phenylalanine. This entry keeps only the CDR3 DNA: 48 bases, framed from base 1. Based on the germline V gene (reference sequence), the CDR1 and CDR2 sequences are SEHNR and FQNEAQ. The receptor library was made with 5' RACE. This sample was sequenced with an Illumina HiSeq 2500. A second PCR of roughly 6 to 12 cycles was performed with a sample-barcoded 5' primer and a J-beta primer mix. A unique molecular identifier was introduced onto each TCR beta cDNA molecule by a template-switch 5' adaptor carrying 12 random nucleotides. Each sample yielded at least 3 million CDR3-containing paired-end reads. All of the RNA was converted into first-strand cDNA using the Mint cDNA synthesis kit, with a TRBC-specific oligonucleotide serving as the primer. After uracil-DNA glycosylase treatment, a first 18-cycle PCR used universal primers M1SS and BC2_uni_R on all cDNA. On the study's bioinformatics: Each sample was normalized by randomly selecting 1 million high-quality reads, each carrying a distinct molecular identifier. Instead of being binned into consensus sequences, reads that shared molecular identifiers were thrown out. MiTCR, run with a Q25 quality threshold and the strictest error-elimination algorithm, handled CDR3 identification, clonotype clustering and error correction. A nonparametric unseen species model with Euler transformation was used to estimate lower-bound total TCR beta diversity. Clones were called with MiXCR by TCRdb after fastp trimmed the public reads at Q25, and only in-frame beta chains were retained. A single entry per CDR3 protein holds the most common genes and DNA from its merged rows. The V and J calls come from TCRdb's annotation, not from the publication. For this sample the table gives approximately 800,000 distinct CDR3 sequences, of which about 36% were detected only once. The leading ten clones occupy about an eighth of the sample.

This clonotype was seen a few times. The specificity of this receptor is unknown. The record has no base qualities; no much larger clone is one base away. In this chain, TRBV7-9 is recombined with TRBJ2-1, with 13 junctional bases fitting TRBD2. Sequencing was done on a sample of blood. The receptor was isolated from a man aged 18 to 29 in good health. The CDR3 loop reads CASSLVAGLAGNEQFF. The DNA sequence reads TGTGCCAGCAGCTTAGTGGCGGGACTAGCGGGGAATGAGCAGTTCTTC.